These 23 T cell receptor beta chains were sequenced from one sample in a study of blood T cell repertoires in COVID-19. Using immunoSEQ multiplex PCR, the repertoire was profiled, and TCRdb retains in-frame clones only, with some absent. The table lists fewer than 150,000 clones, over 75% of them singletons. Material: peripheral blood. These receptors came from a woman aged 70-85 years who had recovered from COVID-19.

The rearrangement joins TRBV4-2 to TRBJ1-6; D is unclear. The CDR3 loop spans 14 amino acids. CDR1 and CDR2 (germline): LGHNA, YNFKEQ. Trimming took 3 bases from V and 9 from J, leaving 12 bases between them. The CDR3 loop is CASSQPGFGSPLHF. In DNA, the CDR3 is TGTGCCAGCAGCCAGCCAGGCTTCGGTTCACCCCTCCACTTT.

The chain is built from TRBV6-5 and TRBJ1-2; D is uncertain. The CDR3 covers 15 residues. Per germline, CDR1 MNHEY and CDR2 SVGAGI. V lost 6 bases and J lost 2, with 16 bases in between. The CDR3: CASSYTGVNNYGYTF. For the CDR3, the DNA is TGTGCCAGCAGCTACACCGGGGTCAACAACTATGGCTACACCTTC.

The J gene is TRBJ2-3, the V gene TRBV29-1; TRBD2 aligns across 7 bases. Germline values: CDR1 SQVTM, CDR2 ANQGSEA. The CDR3 spans 16 residues. J gave up 0 bases and V 1 base, and 7 bases lay outside the gene matches. CDR3 region: CSVEGGGSGSTDTQYF. Here the CDR3 DNA reads TGCAGCGTTGAAGGGGGAGGGAGCGGTAGCACAGATACGCAGTATTTT.

This chain uses TRBV5-1 with TRBJ2-1; TRBD1 might be the D (6 bases). The germline V gene has CDR1 SGHRS and CDR2 YFSETQ. CDR3 length: 14 amino acids. V was trimmed by 4 bases and J by 4 bases, leaving 12 bases between them. The CDR3: CASSPGTLYNEQFF. The CDR3, as DNA: TGCGCCAGCAGCCCGGGGACATTGTACAATGAGCAGTTCTTC.

The chain has TRBV5-6 and TRBJ1-1; D is perhaps TRBD1 (5 bases). Germline V gene sequence: CDR1 SGHDT, CDR2 YYEEEE. V shed 3 bases and J shed 1 base, with 19 bases lying between them. This CDR3 region has 17 residues. CDR3 nucleotides: TGTGCCAGCAGCTGGGGCGGATATGAGGACGGGAACACTGAAGCTTTCTTT. This gives the protein CASSWGGYEDGNTEAFF.

V is TRBV28 and J is TRBJ1-5; TRBD1 aligns across 11 bases. Germline CDR1 and CDR2: MDHEN and SYDVKM. The CDR3 length is 15 residues. V lost 7 bases and J lost 7; bases outside the gene matches: 9. The chain's CDR3 is CASKGQGASRQPQHF. CDR3 DNA sequence: TGTGCCAGCAAAGGACAGGGGGCTTCCAGGCAGCCCCAGCATTTT.

The chain is built from TRBV28 and TRBJ2-5; TRBD1 matches 8 bases. This CDR3 contains 13 residues. The J segment lost 5 bases and the V segment lost 6 bases, leaving 5 bases of the junction unmatched. Germline CDR1 and CDR2: MDHEN and SYDVKM. Written as DNA, the CDR3 is TGTGCCAGCAGATCAGGGGGCCAGGAGACCCAGTACTTC. Residues: CASRSGGQETQYF.

The DNA of the CDR3 is TGTGCCAGTAGTATCGGCGCTAGCGGAAACACAGATACGCAGTATTTT. Amino acids: CASSIGASGNTDTQYF. V is TRBV19 and J is TRBJ2-3, with 7 bases aligning to TRBD2. The CDR3 contains 16 residues. V was clipped by 3 bases and J by 2 bases; unmatched bases: 8. Per the germline V gene, CDR1 is LNHDA and CDR2 is SQIVND (reference sequence).

The rearrangement joins TRBV3-1 (or the pseudogene TRBV3-2) to TRBJ1-3, with unresolved D. CDR3 size: 15 residues. V dropped 2 bases and J dropped 4 bases, with 12 bases sitting between them. Germline V lookup: CDR1 LGHDT, CDR2 YNNKEL (reference sequence). CDR3 residues: CASSQPGVGGNTIYF. The CDR3 nucleotides are TGTGCCAGCAGCCAACCGGGAGTGGGAGGAAACACCATATATTTT.

The rearrangement uses TRBV2 and TRBJ2-1, with 12 bases matching TRBD2. This CDR3 spans 16 amino acids. CDR1 SNHLY and CDR2 FYNNEI come from the germline V gene. The junction had 6 bases not matched to a gene; V was cut back by 5 bases and J by 4 bases. The CDR3 DNA reads as TGTGCCAGCAGTATAACTAGCGGGAGGTCGTACAATGAGCAGTTCTTC. Protein sequence: CASSITSGRSYNEQFF.

Here the CDR3 DNA reads TGTGCCAGCTCACCCCGACAGGGTACAACTAATGAAAAACTGTTTTTT. Translating gives CASSPRQGTTNEKLFF. The rearrangement joins TRBV18 to TRBJ1-4, with 7 bases lining up with TRBD1. Germline V gene sequence: CDR1 KGHSH, CDR2 LQKENI. Trimming took 3 bases from V and 0 from J; bases not matched to a gene: 4. This CDR3 has 16 amino acids.

The chain couples TRBV4-3 to TRBJ2-3, with D tentatively TRBD2 (7 bases). The germline V gene encodes CDR1 LGHNA and CDR2 YSLEER. V lost 3 bases to trimming and J lost 6 bases, with 19 bases between them. This CDR3 comprises 16 residues. The CDR3: CASSQLGGGPADTQYF. DNA of the CDR3: TGCGCCAGCAGCCAGCTTGGGGGGGGGCCGGCCGATACGCAGTATTTT.

This clone was detected only a few times. The chain uses TRBV7-6 and TRBJ2-2, with 7 bases aligning to TRBD2. Trimming removed 6 bases from V and 0 bases from J; junction bases left unmatched: 13. This CDR3 is 18 amino acids long. Per the germline V gene, CDR1 is SGHVS and CDR2 is FNYEAQ. In DNA form, the CDR3 reads TGTGCCAGCAGTACGAACCTAGCGGAGGGGACGAACACCGGGGAGCTGTTTTTT. Translation: CASSTNLAEGTNTGELFF.

The rearrangement uses TRBV30 and TRBJ2-7, with D unclear. This CDR3 is 11 amino acids long. V was clipped by 2 bases and J by 4 bases, with 6 bases between them. In germline, CDR1 is GTSNPN, CDR2 SVGIG (reference sequence). This CDR3 is CAWSSLYEQYF. For the CDR3, the DNA is TGTGCCTGGAGTTCCCTATACGAGCAGTACTTC.

The rearrangement uses TRBV7-2 and TRBJ2-7, with D perhaps TRBD1 (6 bases). Germline V lookup: CDR1 SGHTA, CDR2 FQGNSA. This CDR3 region has 14 residues. V lost 5 bases and J lost 3, with 14 bases in between. The CDR3 DNA follows: TGTGCCAGCAGCCGTTCGGGACACCTCTACGAGCAGTACTTC. This gives the protein CASSRSGHLYEQYF. The entire variable domain, with the rest obtained from reference TRBV7-2 and TRBJ2-7, is as follows: GAGVSQSPSNKVTEKGKDVELRCDPISGHTALYWYRQSLGQGLEFLIYFQGNSAPDKSGLPSDRFSAERTGGSVSTLTIQRTQQEDSAVYLCASSRSGHLYEQYFGPGTRLTVT.

A single count supports this clone. The V gene is TRBV5-5, the J gene TRBJ2-7, with D possibly being TRBD1 (7 bases). The CDR3 is made up of 17 amino acids. Germline CDR1 and CDR2: SGHKS and YYEKEE (reference sequence). Trimming left V 4 bases short and J 4 bases short, with 24 bases between. The CDR3 DNA reads TGTGCCAGCAGCATAGCATCCGGGACAGTGGGGAGGTACGAGCAGTACTTC. It translates to CASSIASGTVGRYEQYF.

V gene TRBV19 combines with J gene TRBJ2-7; 8 bases fit TRBD1. V dropped 5 bases and J dropped 6; count of bases not matched to a gene: 12. This CDR3 comprises 15 residues. Germline V lookup: CDR1 LNHDA, CDR2 SQIVND (reference sequence). The CDR3 DNA is TGTGCCAGTAGTCCCCGGGGACAGGAGGCCAGCGAGCAGTACTTC. Protein product: CASSPRGQEASEQYF.

This sequence joins TRBV6-2 or TRBV6-3 and TRBJ2-1; a possible D gene is TRBD1 (5 bases). Germline CDR1 and CDR2: MNHEY and SVGEGT. The CDR3 is 16 amino acids. Trimming removed 4 bases at V and 2 bases at J, with 15 bases between. Written as DNA, the CDR3 is TGTGCCAGCAGTTCAGGGATAGCCGAAGCCTACAATGAGCAGTTCTTC. It is translated as CASSSGIAEAYNEQFF.

This chain joins TRBV20-1 and TRBJ1-2, with 7 nucleotides matching TRBD1. The germline CDR1 and CDR2 sequences are DFQATT and SNEGSKA (reference sequence). With V trimmed by 5 bases and J by 7 bases, 4 bases remained unmatched. The CDR3 loop spans 11 amino acids. This CDR3 reads CSADDRAGYTF. Written as DNA, the CDR3 is TGCAGTGCTGACGACAGGGCTGGCTACACCTTC.

A few counts support this clone. J is TRBJ2-7 and V is TRBV5-1; a possible D gene is TRBD1 (5 bases). Trimming took off 0 bases at V and 7 bases at J, with 17 bases between the two ends. The CDR3 sequence is 15 residues long. Looked up from germline, CDR1 is SGHRS and CDR2 is YFSETQ. CDR3 nucleotide sequence: TGCGCCAGCAGCTTGGTATGGCCCCGGGCAGGGGAGCAGTACTTC. Its translation: CASSLVWPRAGEQYF.

The gene calls are TRBV12-5 and TRBJ1-1, with D possibly TRBD1 on 5 matching bases. Germline assignment: CDR1 LGHNT and CDR2 FRNRAP. Trimming took 1 base from V and 6 from J, leaving 30 bases between them. The CDR3 totals 20 residues. The CDR3 nucleotides are TGTGCTAGTGGTTTGGGTTGGGGCACAAAACACCCGCCGGAAAGGGCTGAAGCTTTCTTT. This codes for CASGLGWGTKHPPERAEAFF.

The rearrangement joins TRBV4-2 to TRBJ2-1; unclear D gene. V was trimmed by 0 bases and J by 8 bases, leaving 14 bases between them. The CDR3 has 15 amino acids. Germline-derived CDR1 and CDR2 are LGHNA and YNFKEQ. The CDR3 sequence: CASSQDPSWRDEQFF. The CDR3 DNA reads TGTGCCAGCAGCCAAGATCCTTCGTGGAGAGATGAGCAGTTCTTC.

The chain couples TRBV5-8 to TRBJ2-5; 9 nucleotides align to TRBD2. CDR3 length: 15 residues. Germline CDR1 reads SGHTS; CDR2 reads YDEGEE. The V gene end was trimmed by 7 bases and the J gene end by 1 base; junction bases not matched to a gene: 8. Here the CDR3 DNA reads TGTGCCAGCCCTCCCCCTAGCGGGATCCAAGAGACCCAGTACTTC. It yields the protein CASPPPSGIQETQYF.